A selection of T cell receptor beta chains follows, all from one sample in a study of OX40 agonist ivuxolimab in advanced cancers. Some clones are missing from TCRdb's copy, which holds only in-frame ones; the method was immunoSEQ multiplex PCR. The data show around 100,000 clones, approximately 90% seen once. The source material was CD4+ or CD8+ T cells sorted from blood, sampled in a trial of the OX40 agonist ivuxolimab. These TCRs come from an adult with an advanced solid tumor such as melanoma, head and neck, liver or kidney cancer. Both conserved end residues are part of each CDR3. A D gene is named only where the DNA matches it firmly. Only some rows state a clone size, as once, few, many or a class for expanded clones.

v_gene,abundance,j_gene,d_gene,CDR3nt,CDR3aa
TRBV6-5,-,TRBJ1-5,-,TGTGCCAGCAGTCTCAGGGGTAATAGCAATCAGCCCCAGCATTTT,CASSLRGNSNQPQHF
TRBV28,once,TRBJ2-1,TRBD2,TGTGCCAGCAGTCGAAGACTAGCGGGAACGAGTGAGCAGTTCTTC,CASSRRLAGTSEQFF
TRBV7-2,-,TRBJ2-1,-,TGTGCCAGCAGCTTAGGACGCGGAGCGGAAGAGCAGTTCTTC,CASSLGRGAEEQFF
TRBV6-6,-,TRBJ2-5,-,TGTGCCAGCAAAAAGGGGGAGACCCAGTACTTC,CASKKGETQYF
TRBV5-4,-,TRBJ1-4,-,TGTGCCAGCAGCCCCCTAGGGTCGGTCGTAGTAGGTGAAAAACTGTTTTTT,CASSPLGSVVVGEKLFF
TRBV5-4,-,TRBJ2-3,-,TGTGCCAGCAGCTTGGCCGGGGCAGCTAGCACAGATACGCAGTATTTT,CASSLAGAASTDTQYF
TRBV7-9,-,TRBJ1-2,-,TGTGCCAGCAGCGCGACAGGAGTCTATGGCTACACCTTC,CASSATGVYGYTF
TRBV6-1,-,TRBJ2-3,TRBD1,TGTGCCAGTCGGGACAGGACTAGCACAGATACGCAGTATTTT,CASRDRTSTDTQYF
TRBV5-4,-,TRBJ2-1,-,TGTGCCAGCAGCTTGGCGGCTAGAGAGCAGTTCTTC,CASSLAAREQFF
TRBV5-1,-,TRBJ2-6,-,TGCGCCAGCAGTCCAATAGGGGCCAACGTCCTGACTTTC,CASSPIGANVLTF
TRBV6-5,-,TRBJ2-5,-,TGTGCCAGCGGGCAAAAGACCCAGTACTTC,CASGQKTQYF